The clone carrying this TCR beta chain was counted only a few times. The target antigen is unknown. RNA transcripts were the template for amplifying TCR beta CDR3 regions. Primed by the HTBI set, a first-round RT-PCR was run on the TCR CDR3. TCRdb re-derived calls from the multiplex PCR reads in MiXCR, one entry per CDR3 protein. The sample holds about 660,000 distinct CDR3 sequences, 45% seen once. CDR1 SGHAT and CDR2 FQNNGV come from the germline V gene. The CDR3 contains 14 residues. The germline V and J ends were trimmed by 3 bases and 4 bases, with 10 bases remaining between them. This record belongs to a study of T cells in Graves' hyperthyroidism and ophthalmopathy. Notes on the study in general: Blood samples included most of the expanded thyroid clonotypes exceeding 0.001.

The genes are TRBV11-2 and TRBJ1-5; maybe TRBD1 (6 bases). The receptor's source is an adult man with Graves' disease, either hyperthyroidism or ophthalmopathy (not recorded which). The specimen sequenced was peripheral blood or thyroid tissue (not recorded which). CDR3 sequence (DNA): TGTGCCAGCAGCTTCGGACAGATGAATCAGCCCCAGCATTTT. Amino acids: CASSFGQMNQPQHF. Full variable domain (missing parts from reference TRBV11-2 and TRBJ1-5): EAGVAQSPRYKIIEKRQSVAFWCNPISGHATLYWYQQILGQGPKLLIQFQNNGVVDDSQLPKDRFSAERLKGVDSTLKIQPAKLEDSAVYLCASSFGQMNQPQHFGDGTRLSIL.